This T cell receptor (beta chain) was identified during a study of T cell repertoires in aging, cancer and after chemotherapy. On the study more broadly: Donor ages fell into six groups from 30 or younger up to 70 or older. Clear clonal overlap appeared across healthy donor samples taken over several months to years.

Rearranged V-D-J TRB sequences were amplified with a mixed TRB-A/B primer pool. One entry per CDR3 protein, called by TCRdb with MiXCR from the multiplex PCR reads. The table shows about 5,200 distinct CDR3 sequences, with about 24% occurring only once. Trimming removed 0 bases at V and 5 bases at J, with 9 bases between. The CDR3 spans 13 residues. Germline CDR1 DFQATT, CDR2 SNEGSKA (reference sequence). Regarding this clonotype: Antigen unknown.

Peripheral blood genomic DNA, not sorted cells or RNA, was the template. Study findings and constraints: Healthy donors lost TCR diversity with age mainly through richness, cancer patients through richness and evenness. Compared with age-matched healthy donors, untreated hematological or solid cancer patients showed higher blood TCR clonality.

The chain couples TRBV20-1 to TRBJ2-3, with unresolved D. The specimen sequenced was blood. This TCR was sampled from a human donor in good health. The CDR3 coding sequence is TGCAGTGCTAGAGATCTCGTGTTAGATACGCAGTATTTT. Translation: CSARDLVLDTQYF.